These T cell receptor beta chains were read from a single sample in a study of glioma-infiltrating T cells after dendritic cell vaccination. The protocol was immunoSEQ multiplex PCR, while the TCRdb copy is restricted to in-frame clones and leaves out a portion. The data show 85,000 to 100,000 clones, over 80% seen once. The specimen was blood, collected after dendritic cell vaccination. Receptor source: a human donor with glioblastoma. Each CDR3 is given with its conserved first and last residue. The D gene is left open where the match is weak. Clone size is not always given. Where it is, it says once, few, many or a class for expanded clones.

v_gene	j_gene	abundance	d_gene	CDR3nt	CDR3aa
TRBV20-1	TRBJ2-1	NA	NA	TGCAGTGGAAGGAGCTACAATGAGCAGTTCTTC	CSGRSYNEQFF
TRBV5-1	TRBJ2-7	NA	TRBD1	TGCGCCAGCAGCTTGGTCGGGACAGGGGGCGACGAGCAGTACTTC	CASSLVGTGGDEQYF
TRBV7-6	TRBJ1-1	NA	NA	TGTGCCAGCAGCTCCCAAATTCAGGGGATCGGAGGGAACACTGAAGCTTTCTTT	CASSSQIQGIGGNTEAFF
TRBV14	TRBJ2-1	NA	TRBD2	TGTGCCAGCAGCCAAGACTATGCCGGGACTAGCGGGAGGGTAAAGCAGTTCTTC	CASSQDYAGTSGRVKQFF
TRBV6-1	TRBJ2-3	NA	NA	TGTGCCAGCAGTGACGGAGGAGGGCCGGAGCCAGATACGCAGTATTTT	CASSDGGGPEPDTQYF
TRBV9	TRBJ2-5	NA	NA	TGTGCCAGCAGCCCATGGGACTCCCGGCCCCAGTACTTC	CASSPWDSRPQYF
TRBV28	TRBJ2-7	NA	NA	TGTGCCAGCAGTACGGGGGAGGTCGTCCGCGAGCAGTACTTC	CASSTGEVVREQYF
TRBV29-1	TRBJ1-2	few	NA	TGCAGCGCCCTATACCAGGGAAACTATGGCTACACCTTC	CSALYQGNYGYTF
TRBV18	TRBJ2-1	few	NA	TGTGCCAGCTCACCGGCGGGAACTTACAATGAGCAGTTCTTC	CASSPAGTYNEQFF
TRBV7-7	TRBJ1-5	NA	NA	TGTGCTAGCAGCCCCGGTCTGGATCAGCCCCAGCATTTT	CASSPGLDQPQHF
TRBV7-8	TRBJ2-1	NA	NA	TGTGCCAGCAGCTTCCAACACAGGGTTGATGAGCAGTTCTTC	CASSFQHRVDEQFF
TRBV7-8	TRBJ1-3	NA	NA	TGTGCCAGCAGCCCCGGGGGCTCTGGAAACACCATATATTTT	CASSPGGSGNTIYF
TRBV5-6	TRBJ2-3	NA	NA	TGTGCCAGCAGCTTGATCCAGGGAACAGATACGCAGTATTTT	CASSLIQGTDTQYF
TRBV6-1	TRBJ1-6	NA	TRBD1	TGTGCCAGCAGAGGGGACAGGGGGCGTTCACCCCTCCACTTT	CASRGDRGRSPLHF